This note documents a single T cell receptor (beta chain) sequence. Antigen specificity is unknown. This CDR3 has 17 amino acids. V was pared by 5 bases and J by 2 bases, with 9 bases of the junction left unmatched. The germline V gene has CDR1 MDHEN and CDR2 SYDVKM. This sample is part of a study of graft-versus-host responses after intestinal transplantation. Study details: Induction using anti-thymocyte globulin, followed by tacrolimus and steroids for roughly 3 years, was given to all recipients. Overall study results and limits: There was an association between peak levels of circulating GvH clones and early post-transplant HvG declines. Analysis identified GvH clones in recipient marrow, with some appearing first in ileum or blood. Graft-donor T cell macrochimerism in patients accompanied high graft-versus-host to host-versus-graft clonal ratios in allografts.

TCRdb keeps only in-frame clones here, not all; method: immunoSEQ multiplex PCR. This sample yields 25,000 to 30,000 clones, of which 82% are seen a single time; 0.65% to 0.85% belongs to the top ten. The TCR comes from a human donor who received an intestinal transplant. The V and J genes are TRBV28 and TRBJ1-5, with TRBD1 identical over 10 bases. Sample: unstimulated CD4+ T cells sorted from spleen or lymph node cells, taken before intestinal transplant. This chain's CDR3 is CASSPTLGQGGNQPQHF. CDR3 in DNA: TGTGCCAGCAGTCCTACCCTCGGACAGGGGGGCAATCAGCCCCAGCATTTT.